This T cell receptor beta chain was profiled in a study of cytomegalovirus exposure and HLA in healthy donors. Regarding the study as a whole: Solely CMV serostatus was available to characterize immune exposure.

Turning to this clone: Its specificity is unknown.

This CDR3 has 14 residues. Germline lookup yields CDR1 GTSNPN and CDR2 SVGIG (reference sequence). V was trimmed by 2 bases and J by 5 bases, leaving 13 bases between them. The study ran its PCR with 60 Vbeta and 13 Jbeta primers. Produced via immunoSEQ multiplex PCR; TCRdb's table is partial and in-frame only. The sample records some 200,000 clones, approximately 88% being singletons. The clonotype comes from a boy aged 2 to 10 in good health and CMV-seronegative. V usage is TRBV30 and J usage is TRBJ1-3, with a weak D call TRBD1 (5 bases). Sequenced material: PBMCs. The CDR3: CAWSTGGLRNTIYF. CDR3 DNA sequence: TGTGCCTGGAGTACCGGGGGTTTAAGAAACACCATATATTTT. Full variable domain (missing parts from reference TRBV30 and TRBJ1-3): SQTIHQWPATLVQPVGSPLSLECTVEGTSNPNLYWYRQAAGRGLQLLFYSVGIGQISSEVPQNLSASRPQDRQFILSSKKLLLSDSGFYLCAWSTGGLRNTIYFGEGSWLTVV.